This T cell receptor (beta chain) is drawn from a study of shared clonotypes between healthy human individuals. TCRdb's table, derived via immunoSEQ multiplex PCR, lists solely in-frame clones and lacks some. The sample shows about 2 million clones, about 95% of them seen only once. V was clipped by 1 base and J by 8 bases; unmatched bases: 2. This CDR3 comprises 14 residues. The germline V gene has CDR1 SGHDN and CDR2 FVKESK. This clone was counted once. The antigen is not known. Study conclusions and caveats: Represented diversity, genetic and exposure-history alike, was limited by few donors.

The receptor comes from a man aged 18-30 years in good health. The sample taken for sequencing was naive CD4+ T cells sorted from blood. The subset denotes: CD45RA+ positively selected. The gene calls are TRBV14 and TRBJ2-5, with 12 nucleotides matching TRBD2. The CDR3 DNA is TGTGCCAGCAGCCAAGGACTAGCGGGGGCAACCCAGTACTTC. Its translation is CASSQGLAGATQYF.